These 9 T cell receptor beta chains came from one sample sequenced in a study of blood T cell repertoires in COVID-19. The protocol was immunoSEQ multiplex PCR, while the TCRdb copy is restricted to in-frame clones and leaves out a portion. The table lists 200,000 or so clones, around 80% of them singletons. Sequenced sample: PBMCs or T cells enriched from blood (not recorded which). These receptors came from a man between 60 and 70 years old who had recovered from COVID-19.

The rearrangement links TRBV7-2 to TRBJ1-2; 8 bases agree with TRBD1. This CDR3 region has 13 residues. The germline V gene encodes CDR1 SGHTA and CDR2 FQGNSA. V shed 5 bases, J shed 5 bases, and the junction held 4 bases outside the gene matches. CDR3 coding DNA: TGTGCCAGCAGCCAGGACAGGGATTATGGCTACACCTTC. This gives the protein CASSQDRDYGYTF.

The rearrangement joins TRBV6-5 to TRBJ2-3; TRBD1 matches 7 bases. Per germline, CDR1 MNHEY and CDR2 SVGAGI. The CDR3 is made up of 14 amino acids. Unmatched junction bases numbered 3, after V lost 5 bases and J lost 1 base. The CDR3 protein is CASSIQGRTDTQYF. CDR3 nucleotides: TGTGCCAGCAGTATACAGGGGCGCACAGATACGCAGTATTTT.

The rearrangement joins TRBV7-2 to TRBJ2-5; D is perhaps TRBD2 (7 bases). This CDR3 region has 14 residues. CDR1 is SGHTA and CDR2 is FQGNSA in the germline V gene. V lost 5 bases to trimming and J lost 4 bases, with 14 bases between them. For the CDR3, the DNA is TGTGCCAGCAGCGGGCCTAGGGGGGGAGAGACCCAGTACTTC. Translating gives CASSGPRGGETQYF.

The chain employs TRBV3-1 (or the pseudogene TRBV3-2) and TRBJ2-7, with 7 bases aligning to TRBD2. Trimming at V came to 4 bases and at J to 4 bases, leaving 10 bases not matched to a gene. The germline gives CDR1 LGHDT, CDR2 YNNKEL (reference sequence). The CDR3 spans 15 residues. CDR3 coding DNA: TGTGCCAGCAGCCGGGGGAGGGGCCTTTGGTACGAGCAGTACTTC. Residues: CASSRGRGLWYEQYF.

CDR3 DNA sequence: TGCGCCAGCAGCTTGGGGGATAGGGGCCAGATGAACACTGAAGCTTTCTTT. Amino acid sequence: CASSLGDRGQMNTEAFF. The chain has TRBV5-1 and TRBJ1-1; perhaps TRBD1 as D (5 bases). The CDR3 consists of 17 residues. V shed 0 bases and J shed 0 bases, with 15 bases lying between them. The germline V gene has CDR1 SGHRS and CDR2 YFSETQ.

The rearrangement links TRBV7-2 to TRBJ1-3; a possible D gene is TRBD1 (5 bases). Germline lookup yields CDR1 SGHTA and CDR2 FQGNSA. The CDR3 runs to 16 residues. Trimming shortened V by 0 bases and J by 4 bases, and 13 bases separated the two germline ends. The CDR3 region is CASSLAPGGTGNTIYF. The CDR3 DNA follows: TGTGCCAGCAGCTTAGCCCCCGGGGGGACGGGAAACACCATATATTTT.

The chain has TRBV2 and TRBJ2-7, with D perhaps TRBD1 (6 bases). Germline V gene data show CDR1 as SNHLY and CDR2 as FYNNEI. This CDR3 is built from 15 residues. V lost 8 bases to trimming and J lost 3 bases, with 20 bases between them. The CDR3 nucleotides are TGTGCCAGCTCGGGGCAGGGGTCGGGAAGCTACGAGCAGTACTTC. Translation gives CASSGQGSGSYEQYF.

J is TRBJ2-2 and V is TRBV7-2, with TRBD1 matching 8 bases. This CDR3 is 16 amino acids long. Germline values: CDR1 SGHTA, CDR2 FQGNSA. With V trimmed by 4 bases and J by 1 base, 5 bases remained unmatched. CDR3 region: CASSSRTGKNTGELFF. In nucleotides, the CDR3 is TGTGCCAGCAGCTCCCGGACAGGGAAGAACACCGGGGAGCTGTTTTTT.

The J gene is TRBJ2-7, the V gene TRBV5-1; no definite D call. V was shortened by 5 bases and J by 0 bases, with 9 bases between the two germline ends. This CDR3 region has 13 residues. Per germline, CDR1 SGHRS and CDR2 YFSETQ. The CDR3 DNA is TGCGCCAGCAGGCTCCCGAGCTCCTACGAGCAGTACTTC. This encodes CASRLPSSYEQYF. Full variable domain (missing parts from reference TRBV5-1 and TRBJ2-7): KAGVTQTPRYLIKTRGQQVTLSCSPISGHRSVSWYQQTPGQGLQFLFEYFSETQRNKGNFPGRFSGRQFSNSRSEMNVSTLELGDSALYLCASRLPSSYEQYFGPGTRLTVT.